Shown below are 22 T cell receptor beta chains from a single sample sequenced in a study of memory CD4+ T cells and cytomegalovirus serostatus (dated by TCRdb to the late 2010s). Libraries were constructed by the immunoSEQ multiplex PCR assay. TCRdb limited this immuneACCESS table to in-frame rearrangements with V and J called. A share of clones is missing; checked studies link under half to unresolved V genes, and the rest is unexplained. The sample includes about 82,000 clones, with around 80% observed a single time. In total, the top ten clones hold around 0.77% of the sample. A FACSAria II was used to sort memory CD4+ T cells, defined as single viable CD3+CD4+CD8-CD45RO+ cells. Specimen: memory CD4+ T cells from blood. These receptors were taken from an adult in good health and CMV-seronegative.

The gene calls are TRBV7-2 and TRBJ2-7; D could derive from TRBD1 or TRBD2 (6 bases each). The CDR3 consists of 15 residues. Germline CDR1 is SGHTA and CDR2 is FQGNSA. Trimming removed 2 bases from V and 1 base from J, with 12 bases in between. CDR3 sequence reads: CASSLTGALSYEQYF. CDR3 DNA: TGTGCCAGCAGCTTAACGGGGGCACTTTCCTACGAGCAGTACTTC.

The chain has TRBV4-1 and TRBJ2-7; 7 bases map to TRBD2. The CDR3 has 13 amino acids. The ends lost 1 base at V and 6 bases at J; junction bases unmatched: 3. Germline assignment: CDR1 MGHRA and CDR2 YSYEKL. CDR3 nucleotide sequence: TGCGCCAGCAGCCAAGGGGGGGGTCCCGAGCAGTACTTC. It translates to CASSQGGGPEQYF.

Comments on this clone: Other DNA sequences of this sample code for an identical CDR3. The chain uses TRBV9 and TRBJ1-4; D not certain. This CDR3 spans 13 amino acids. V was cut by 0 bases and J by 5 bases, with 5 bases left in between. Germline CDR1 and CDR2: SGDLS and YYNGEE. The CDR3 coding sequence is TGTGCCAGCAGCGTAGGGTTGAATGAAAAACTGTTTTTT. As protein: CASSVGLNEKLFF.

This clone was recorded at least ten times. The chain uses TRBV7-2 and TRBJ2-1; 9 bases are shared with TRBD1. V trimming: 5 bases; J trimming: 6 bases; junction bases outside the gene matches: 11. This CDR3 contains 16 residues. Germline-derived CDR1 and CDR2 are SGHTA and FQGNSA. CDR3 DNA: TGTGCCAGCAGCGCGAATACCGGGACAGGGCTCAATGAGCAGTTCTTC. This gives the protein CASSANTGTGLNEQFF.

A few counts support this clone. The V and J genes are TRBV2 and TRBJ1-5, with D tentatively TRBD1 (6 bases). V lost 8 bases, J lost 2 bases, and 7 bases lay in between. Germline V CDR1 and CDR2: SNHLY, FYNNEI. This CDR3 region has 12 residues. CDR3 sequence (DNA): TGTGCCAGCCACAGGGGCAATCAGCCCCAGCATTTT. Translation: CASHRGNQPQHF.

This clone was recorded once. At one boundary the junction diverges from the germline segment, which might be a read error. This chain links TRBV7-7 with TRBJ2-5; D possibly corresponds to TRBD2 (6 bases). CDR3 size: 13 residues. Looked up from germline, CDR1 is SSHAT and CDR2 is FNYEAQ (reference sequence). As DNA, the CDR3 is TGTGCTAGCAGCGGGCGCGTACAAGAGACCCAGTACTTC. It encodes CASSGRVQETQYF.

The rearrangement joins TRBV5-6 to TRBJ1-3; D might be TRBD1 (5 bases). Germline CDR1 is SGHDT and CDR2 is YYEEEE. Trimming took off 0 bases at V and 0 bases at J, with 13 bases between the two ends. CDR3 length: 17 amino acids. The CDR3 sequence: CASSLAVGGSSGNTIYF. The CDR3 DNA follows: TGTGCCAGCAGCTTGGCCGTCGGGGGTTCCTCTGGAAACACCATATATTTT.

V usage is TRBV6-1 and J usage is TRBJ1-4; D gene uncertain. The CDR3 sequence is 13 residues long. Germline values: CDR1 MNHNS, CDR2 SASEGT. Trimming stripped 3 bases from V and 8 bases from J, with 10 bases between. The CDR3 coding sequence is TGTGCCAGCAGTGAGTGGTCTGAAGAAAAACTGTTTTTT. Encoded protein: CASSEWSEEKLFF.

The CDR3 reads CASSYLQGTSGDQQFF. The CDR3, as DNA: TGTGCCAGCAGTTACCTCCAAGGGACTAGCGGGGACCAGCAGTTCTTC. The chain joins TRBV6-5 to TRBJ2-1; 13 bases align to TRBD2. The V gene's germline CDR1 is MNHEY and CDR2 SVGAGI. The CDR3 runs 16 residues. The V and J ends lost 2 bases and 11 bases, in that order; junction bases with no gene match: 9.

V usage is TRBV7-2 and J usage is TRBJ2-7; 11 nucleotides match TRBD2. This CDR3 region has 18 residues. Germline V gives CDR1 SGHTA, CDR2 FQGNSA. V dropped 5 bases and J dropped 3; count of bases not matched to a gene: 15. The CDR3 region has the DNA TGTGCCAGCAGCCTAAAGTCCGGGGTAGCGGGGGGGTACTACGAGCAGTACTTC. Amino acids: CASSLKSGVAGGYYEQYF.

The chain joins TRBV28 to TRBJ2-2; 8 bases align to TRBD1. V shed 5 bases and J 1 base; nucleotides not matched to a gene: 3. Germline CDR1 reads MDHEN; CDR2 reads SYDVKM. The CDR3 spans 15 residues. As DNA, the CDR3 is TGTGCCAGCAGTACCGGGACAGGGAACACCGGGGAGCTGTTTTTT. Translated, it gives CASSTGTGNTGELFF.

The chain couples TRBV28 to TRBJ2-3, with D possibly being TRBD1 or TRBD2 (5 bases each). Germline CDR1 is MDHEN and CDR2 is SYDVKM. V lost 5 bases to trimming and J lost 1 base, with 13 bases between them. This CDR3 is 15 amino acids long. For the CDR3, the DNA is TGTGCCAGCAGTGGGGGATGGGTCGGCACAGATACGCAGTATTTT. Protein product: CASSGGWVGTDTQYF.

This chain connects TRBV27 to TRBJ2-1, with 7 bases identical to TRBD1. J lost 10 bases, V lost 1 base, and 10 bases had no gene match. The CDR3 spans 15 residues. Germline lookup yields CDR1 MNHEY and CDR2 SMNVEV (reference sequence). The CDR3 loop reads CASSLFGLGGREQFF. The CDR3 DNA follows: TGTGCCAGCAGTTTATTCGGGCTAGGGGGCCGGGAGCAGTTCTTC.

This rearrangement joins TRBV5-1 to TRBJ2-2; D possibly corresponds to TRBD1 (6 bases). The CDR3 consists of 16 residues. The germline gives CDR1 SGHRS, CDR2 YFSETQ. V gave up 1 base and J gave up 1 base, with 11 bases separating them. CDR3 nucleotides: TGCGCCAGCAGCTTGAATCCACAGGGGAACACCGGGGAGCTGTTTTTT. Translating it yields CASSLNPQGNTGELFF.

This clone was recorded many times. The CDR3 region has the DNA TGTGCCAGCAGTGCCTTGGACAGGGGAAATATTGAAGCTTTCTTT. It yields the protein CASSALDRGNIEAFF. The V gene is TRBV6-6, the J gene TRBJ1-1; 9 bases are a match to TRBD1. The CDR3 loop spans 15 amino acids. V shed 5 bases, J shed 7 bases, and the junction held 11 bases outside the gene matches. Germline values: CDR1 MNHNY, CDR2 SVGAGI (reference sequence).

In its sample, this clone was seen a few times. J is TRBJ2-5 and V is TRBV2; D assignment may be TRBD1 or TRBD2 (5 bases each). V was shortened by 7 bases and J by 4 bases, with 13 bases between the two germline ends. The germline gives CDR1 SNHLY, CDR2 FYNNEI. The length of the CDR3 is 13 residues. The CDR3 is CASKGTEGETQYF. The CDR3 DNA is TGTGCCAGCAAGGGGACCGAGGGAGAGACCCAGTACTTC.

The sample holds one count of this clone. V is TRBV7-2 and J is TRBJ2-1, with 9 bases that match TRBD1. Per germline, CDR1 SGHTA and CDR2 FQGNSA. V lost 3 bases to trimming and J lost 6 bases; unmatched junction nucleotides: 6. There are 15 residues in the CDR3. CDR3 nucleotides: TGTGCCAGCAGCTTGTCCGGGACAGGGCCCAATGAGCAGTTCTTC. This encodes CASSLSGTGPNEQFF.

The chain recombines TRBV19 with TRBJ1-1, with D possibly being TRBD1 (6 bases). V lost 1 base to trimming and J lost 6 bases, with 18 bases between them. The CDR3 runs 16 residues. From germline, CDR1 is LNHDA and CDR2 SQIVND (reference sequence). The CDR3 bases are TGTGCCAGTAGTATAGGAGTGAGGGGGGCTGACTCTGAAGCTTTCTTT. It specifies CASSIGVRGADSEAFF.

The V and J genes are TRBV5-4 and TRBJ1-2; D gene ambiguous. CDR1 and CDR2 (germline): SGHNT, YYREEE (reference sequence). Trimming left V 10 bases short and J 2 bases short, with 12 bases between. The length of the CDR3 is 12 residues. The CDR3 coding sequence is TGTGCCGTTAGTTTGTCGAACTATGGCTACACCTTC. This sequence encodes CAVSLSNYGYTF.

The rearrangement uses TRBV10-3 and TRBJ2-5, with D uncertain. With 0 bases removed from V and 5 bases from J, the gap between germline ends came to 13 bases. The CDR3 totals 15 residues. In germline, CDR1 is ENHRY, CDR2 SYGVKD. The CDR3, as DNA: TGTGCCATCAGTGAGTCGTCGGAACCTGGGGAGACCCAGTACTTC. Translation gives CAISESSEPGETQYF.

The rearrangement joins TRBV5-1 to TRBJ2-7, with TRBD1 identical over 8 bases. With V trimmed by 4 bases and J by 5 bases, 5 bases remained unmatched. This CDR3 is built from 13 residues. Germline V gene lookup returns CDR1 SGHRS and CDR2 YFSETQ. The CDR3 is CASSGQGPDEQYF. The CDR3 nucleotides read TGCGCCAGCAGCGGACAGGGTCCCGACGAGCAGTACTTC.

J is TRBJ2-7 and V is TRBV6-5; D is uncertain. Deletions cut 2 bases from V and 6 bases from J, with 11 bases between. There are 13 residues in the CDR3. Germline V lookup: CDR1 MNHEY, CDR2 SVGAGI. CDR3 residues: CASSYGAMGEQYF. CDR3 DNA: TGTGCCAGCAGTTACGGCGCCATGGGCGAGCAGTACTTC.